This is a list of T cell receptor beta chains from one sample in a study of blood T cell repertoires in COVID-19. Profiled with immunoSEQ multiplex PCR; TCRdb holds only in-frame clones, not every one. The table has approximately 490,000 clones, 70% to 90% seen once. Sequencing used PBMCs or T cells enriched from blood (not recorded which). These TCRs come from a woman aged 55-75 years who had recovered from COVID-19. Each CDR3 is given with its conserved first and last residue. D genes are given only for firm matches. Rows give clone size only sometimes, using once, few, many, or a class for an expanded clone.

. | TRBJ2-5 | TRBD2 | TRBV28 | CASSLVLGSGVGETQYF | TGTGCCAGCAGTTTGGTTTTGGGGAGCGGGGTGGGAGAGACCCAGTACTTC
. | TRBJ2-3 | . | TRBV4-1 | CASSQDRTGPRADTQYF | TGCGCCAGCAGCCAAGATCGCACAGGGCCCAGGGCAGATACGCAGTATTTT
. | TRBJ2-5 | . | TRBV21-1 | CASTRTVSDDSEETQYF | TGTGCCAGCACCCGAACGGTAAGTGATGACAGCGAAGAGACCCAGTACTTC
. | TRBJ1-1 | . | TRBV2 | CASNRPGEGNTEAFF | TGTGCCAGCAATCGACCCGGCGAGGGGAACACTGAAGCTTTCTTT
. | TRBJ2-3 | TRBD2 | TRBV6-2/TRBV6-3 | CASSYGSAGSTDTQYF | TGTGCCAGCAGTTATGGTTCAGCGGGGAGCACAGATACGCAGTATTTT
. | TRBJ1-5 | TRBD1 | TRBV7-2 | CASSLEGTGGQPQHF | TGTGCCAGCAGCTTAGAGGGGACAGGGGGCCAGCCCCAGCATTTT
. | TRBJ1-1 | . | TRBV27 | CASSTSRGHTEAFF | TGTGCCAGCAGTACATCCAGGGGTCACACTGAAGCTTTCTTT
. | TRBJ2-7 | . | TRBV5-1 | CASSLGGSGVSYEQYF | TGCGCCAGCAGCTTGGGGGGCTCAGGGGTCTCCTACGAGCAGTACTTC
. | TRBJ2-3 | . | TRBV5-3 | CARSFPEGRPWDTQYF | TGTGCCAGAAGCTTTCCGGAGGGGCGCCCCTGGGATACGCAGTATTTT
. | TRBJ2-7 | TRBD1 | TRBV24-1 | CATSDSRQGAFEQYF | TGTGCCACCAGTGATTCCAGACAGGGGGCATTCGAGCAGTACTTC
. | TRBJ1-5 | . | TRBV21-1 | CASTKGQGSNQPQHF | TGTGCCAGCACCAAGGGACAGGGAAGCAATCAGCCCCAGCATTTT
once | TRBJ2-2 | TRBD1 | TRBV13 | CASRGSAGGRGGELFF | TGTGCCAGCAGGGGTTCGGCAGGGGGACGAGGCGGGGAGCTGTTTTTT
. | TRBJ1-2 | . | TRBV21-1 | CASSKVGDRVRGWGYTF | TGTGCCAGCAGCAAAGTCGGGGACAGGGTTCGGGGGTGGGGCTACACCTTC
. | TRBJ2-3 | . | TRBV24-1 | CATRGFSTDTQYF | TGTGCCACCCGGGGATTTAGCACAGATACGCAGTATTTT
. | TRBJ2-7 | TRBD1 | TRBV6-6 | CASSPPPDRVPYEQYF | TGTGCCAGCAGCCCCCCCCCGGACAGGGTCCCCTACGAGCAGTACTTC
. | TRBJ1-1 | . | TRBV6-5 | CASSYSAGIGAFF | TGTGCCAGCAGTTACTCTGCAGGGATCGGGGCTTTCTTT
. | TRBJ1-3 | TRBD1 | TRBV6-5 | CASSLDRTGNTIYF | TGTGCCAGCAGCCTGGACAGGACTGGAAACACCATATATTTT
. | TRBJ1-5 | . | TRBV19 | CASSMGAGRNQPQHF | TGTGCCAGTAGTATGGGTGCAGGGAGGAATCAGCCCCAGCATTTT
. | TRBJ1-3 | . | TRBV9 | CASSVVADYSGNTIYF | TGTGCCAGCAGCGTAGTTGCCGACTACTCTGGAAACACCATATATTTT
. | TRBJ2-1 | TRBD2 | TRBV4-1 | CASSQDTGTSGANEQFF | TGCGCCAGCAGCCAAGACACCGGGACTAGCGGGGCCAATGAGCAGTTCTTC
once | TRBJ1-5 | TRBD1 | TRBV28 | CASRPFRDREPRGNQPQHF | TGTGCCAGCAGACCGTTCCGGGACAGGGAGCCCCGGGGCAATCAGCCCCAGCATTTT
. | TRBJ1-1 | TRBD1 | TRBV5-8 | CASSGRQGLSIEAFF | TGTGCCAGCAGCGGACGACAGGGGTTATCCATTGAAGCTTTCTTT
. | TRBJ2-7 | . | TRBV12-3/TRBV12-4 | CASGSTIAEQYF | TGTGCCAGCGGTTCAACTATCGCCGAGCAGTACTTC
. | TRBJ2-1 | . | TRBV5-4 | CASKRQLSANYNEQFF | TGTGCCAGCAAAAGACAGCTCAGTGCCAATTACAATGAGCAGTTCTTC
. | TRBJ2-7 | . | TRBV2 | CASSWGQGKDEQYF | TGTGCCAGCAGTTGGGGGCAGGGCAAGGACGAGCAGTACTTC
. | TRBJ2-5 | . | TRBV6-5 | CASSRTTGRETQYF | TGTGCCAGCAGTCGGACAACAGGACGAGAGACCCAGTACTTC
. | TRBJ2-3 | TRBD1 | TRBV30 | CAWAVSVAGGRTDTQYF | TGTGCCTGGGCCGTCTCGGTGGCAGGGGGCCGCACAGATACGCAGTATTTT
. | TRBJ1-1 | . | TRBV2 | CASSRTAGFTEAFF | TGTGCCAGCAGCAGAACTGCGGGTTTCACTGAAGCTTTCTTT
. | TRBJ1-4 | . | TRBV5-4 | CASSFSGDEKLFF | TGTGCCAGCAGCTTCTCAGGGGATGAAAAACTGTTTTTT
. | TRBJ2-2 | . | TRBV11-2 | CASSLAATTNTGELFF | TGTGCCAGCAGCTTAGCCGCGACAACTAACACCGGGGAGCTGTTTTTT
. | TRBJ2-5 | . | TRBV7-2 | CASRPYRDSQETQYF | TGTGCCAGCAGACCTTACCGGGACTCCCAAGAGACCCAGTACTTC
. | TRBJ2-2 | . | TRBV6-1 | CASTRVTGELFF | TGTGCCAGCACCCGGGTCACCGGGGAGCTGTTTTTT